This entry features one T cell receptor beta chain sequence. The target of this receptor is not known. Nothing much larger sits one base from this clone, and base qualities are not available. The data derive from a study of cytomegalovirus exposure and HLA in healthy donors (dated by TCRdb to about 2017). Broadly, across the study: According to a later analysis, the roughly 130 validation repertoires were produced on the same platform as the approximately 690 repertoires of the first cohort. The study aimed to test whether signatures of past pathogen exposure could be identified by cataloging public T cell receptors. A separate validation cohort of roughly 120 different subjects was used in addition to the approximately 700-subject first cohort. The study combined high-throughput TCR immunosequencing, statistical association of individual TCRs with disease status, and machine learning to predict cytomegalovirus infection status.

The donors belonged to the validation cohort of around 130 subjects, which was separate from the 666-subject first cohort. The CDR3 runs 13 amino acids, cysteine and phenylalanine included. Only the CDR3 DNA stays, 39 bases, in frame from base 1. The germline V gene (reference sequence) provides CDR1 LNHDA and CDR2 SQIVND. Here V drops 8 bases and J drops 3 bases, and the junction holds 5 bases not matched to any gene. Study-wide conclusions, independent of this receptor: A later analysis had no HLA typing for the validation cohort, so co-occurrence there was scored across all 110 or so repertoires. It was suggested by the authors that the approach could potentially be generalized to other disease states and immunological phenotypes. In vitro tests confirmed that a few of the cytomegalovirus-associated TCR beta chains recognize cytomegalovirus antigens. While some public TCRs were present in many individuals, most TCR sequences turned up only very rarely across donors. In the study, some 180 TCR beta chains were listed as associated with cytomegalovirus. Subsequent analysis determined that TCRs grouped into clusters in the first cohort also showed a tendency toward co-occurrence across the approximately 120 validation repertoires, and roughly 94% of cluster scores exceeded 0. Cytomegalovirus status was reported to be diagnosed by the classifier with high specificity and sensitivity in both the original and validation cohorts.

To prepare the library, the immunoSEQ multiplex PCR assay was applied. In the authors' own workflow: A statistical classification framework was built to diagnose cytomegalovirus status from the catalog of TCR beta chain sequences. As stored in TCRdb, this immuneACCESS dataset retains in-frame rearrangements with V and J assigned. A fraction of the clones does not appear; measured against another copy, unresolved V genes explain less than half of the discrepancy, and the remainder lacks a known reason. The D gene and trimming were derived from the DNA, and the V and J assignments and clone size from that table. Recorded for this sample are around 150,000 clones; 82% of them occurred a single time. Of the sample, about 27% falls within the top ten clones.

The chain joins TRBV19 to TRBJ2-7, and TRBD1 aligns with 9 junction nucleotides. The sequence derives from a man aged 30-40 years in good health and CMV-seropositive. The specimen was PBMCs. The nucleotide sequence reads TGTGCCAGTGGGTTGACAGGGGGCTACGAGCAGTACTTC. The resulting protein is CASGLTGGYEQYF. Joined to the reference TRBV19 and TRBJ2-7 proteins, this CDR3 gives the full variable domain: DGGITQSPKYLFRKEGQNVTLSCEQNLNHDAMYWYRQDPGQGLRLIYYSQIVNDFQKGDIAEGYSVSREKKESFPLTVTSAQKNPTAFYLCASGLTGGYEQYFGPGTRLTVT.